Each of the 16 T cell receptor beta chains below was sequenced from the same sample in a study of blood T cell repertoires in COVID-19. Repertoires were generated with immunoSEQ multiplex PCR, while TCRdb's copy carries only in-frame clones and drops some. Of about 140,000 clones listed, about 80% are singletons. The source material was PBMCs or T cells enriched from blood (not recorded which). These receptors came from a woman aged 50 to 65 who had recovered from COVID-19.

The chain recombines TRBV27 with TRBJ1-2; no definite D call. The CDR3 contains 16 residues. CDR1 and CDR2 (germline): MNHEY, SMNVEV (reference sequence). Trimming pared 4 bases from V and 5 bases from J, leaving 20 bases between. The CDR3 protein is CASSYREPRGLYGYTF. The CDR3 coding sequence is TGTGCCAGCAGTTATAGGGAACCCCGGGGATTGTATGGCTACACCTTC.

The chain recombines TRBV2 with TRBJ1-6; D is undetermined. V was trimmed by 4 bases and J by 19 bases, leaving 14 bases between them. CDR3 length: 11 amino acids. CDR1 and CDR2 from the germline V gene are SNHLY and FYNNEI. As DNA, the CDR3 is TGTGCCAGCAGTGTCTCCAGTACCTTACACTTT. Translating gives CASSVSSTLHF.

This clone is a singleton in its sample. V usage is TRBV27 and J usage is TRBJ2-1; 9 bases align to TRBD2. The CDR3 is made up of 15 amino acids. The V segment lost 0 bases and the J segment 10 bases; nucleotides outside the gene matches: 7. Germline assignment: CDR1 MNHEY and CDR2 SMNVEV (reference sequence). The CDR3 loop is CASSLSGGRAWEQFF. The DNA of the CDR3 is TGTGCCAGCAGTTTATCCGGCGGGAGGGCCTGGGAGCAGTTCTTC.

This sequence joins TRBV11-3 and TRBJ2-1; 11 bases are a match to TRBD2. Germline lookup yields CDR1 SGHNT and CDR2 YENEEA. V gave up 5 bases and J gave up 5 bases; unmatched junction bases: 11. There are 17 residues in the CDR3. In DNA form, the CDR3 reads TGTGCCAGCAGCCCTCGGACTAGCGGGCTGGGTCACAATGAGCAGTTCTTC. This codes for CASSPRTSGLGHNEQFF.

The V and J genes are TRBV10-1 and TRBJ1-5; no clear D gene. V shed 6 bases and J shed 11 bases, with 14 bases lying between them. The CDR3 contains 12 residues. Germline lookup yields CDR1 WNHNN and CDR2 SYGVQD (reference sequence). The CDR3 DNA sequence: TGCGCCAGCAGCGGATCGTCGGGGACCCAGCATTTT. Protein: CASSGSSGTQHF.

CDR3 residues: CATSDPGQGVGGYTF. The CDR3 coding sequence is TGTGCCACCAGTGACCCGGGACAGGGGGTGGGAGGCTACACCTTC. The chain employs TRBV24-1 and TRBJ1-2; 11 bases match TRBD1. Looked up from germline, CDR1 is KGHDR and CDR2 is SFDVKD. The V segment lost 4 bases and the J segment 8 bases; nucleotides outside the gene matches: 8. CDR3 length: 15 residues.

CDR3 DNA sequence: TGTGCCATCCCCGGGACACCTATCTCTGGGGCCAACGTCCTGACTTTC. As protein: CAIPGTPISGANVLTF. The chain links TRBV10-3 to TRBJ2-6, with TRBD1 as a possible D gene (6 bases). The germline gives CDR1 ENHRY, CDR2 SYGVKD. CDR3 size: 16 residues. V lost 8 bases and J 0 bases, leaving 14 bases between the germline ends.

This clone has more than one count but fewer than ten. This same CDR3 is encoded by further DNA sequences in the sample. This chain links TRBV3-1 (or the pseudogene TRBV3-2) with TRBJ1-4, with D uncertain. Germline V gene data show CDR1 as LGHDT and CDR2 as YNNKEL (reference sequence). The CDR3 length is 11 residues. The V gene lost 2 bases and the J gene lost 8 bases, with 3 bases spanning the gap. The CDR3 loop reads CASSQSEKLFF. CDR3 in DNA: TGTGCCAGCAGCCAAAGCGAAAAACTGTTTTTT.

The genes are TRBV7-3 and TRBJ1-2; TRBD1 matches 8 bases. Trimming cost V 2 bases and J 8 bases; bases outside gene matches: 7. This CDR3 contains 14 residues. CDR1 is SGHTA and CDR2 is FQGTGA in the germline V gene. The CDR3 sequence: CASSLDAGGNGYTF. In DNA form, the CDR3 reads TGTGCCAGCAGCTTAGACGCAGGGGGCAACGGCTACACCTTC.

This sequence joins TRBV5-1 and TRBJ1-1, with a possible D match to TRBD1 (6 bases). V lost 4 bases and J lost 0, with 19 bases in between. Germline V gene lookup returns CDR1 SGHRS and CDR2 YFSETQ. CDR3 length: 17 residues. Here the CDR3 DNA reads TGCGCCAGCAGCCAACCGGGACACGAGGATATGAACACTGAAGCTTTCTTT. Encoded protein: CASSQPGHEDMNTEAFF.

The chain is built from TRBV2 and TRBJ2-7; 10 nucleotides align to TRBD2. The CDR3 loop spans 20 amino acids. V shed 0 bases, J shed 1 base, and the junction held 15 bases outside the gene matches. Germline V lookup: CDR1 SNHLY, CDR2 FYNNEI. For the CDR3, the DNA is TGTGCCAGCAGTGAAGCGCTTCCGTGGTTAGCGGGAGGAGGGTCCTACGAGCAGTACTTC. The encoded protein is CASSEALPWLAGGGSYEQYF.

The rearrangement links TRBV5-1 to TRBJ1-1; D is ambiguous. Germline V gene lookup returns CDR1 SGHRS and CDR2 YFSETQ. The CDR3 has 15 residues. Trimming removed 0 bases from V and 1 base from J, with 10 bases in between. This CDR3 is CASSLGEGRNTEAFF. In nucleotides, the CDR3 is TGCGCCAGCAGCTTGGGGGAGGGTCGGAACACTGAAGCTTTCTTT.

The rearrangement uses TRBV7-3 and TRBJ2-7, with TRBD1 identical over 7 bases. The germline V gene encodes CDR1 SGHTA and CDR2 FQGTGA. J gave up 2 bases and V 5 bases, and 3 bases lay outside the gene matches. This CDR3 contains 13 residues. The CDR3 nucleotides are TGTGCCAGCAGCCGGGACAGAGCCTACGAGCAGTACTTC. The encoded protein is CASSRDRAYEQYF.

This clone came up once. This chain joins TRBV10-1 and TRBJ2-2; D is possibly TRBD2 (7 bases). The CDR3 spans 14 residues. With 6 bases removed from V and 4 bases from J, the gap between germline ends came to 12 bases. Germline lookup yields CDR1 WNHNN and CDR2 SYGVQD (reference sequence). In DNA form, the CDR3 reads TGCGCCAGCAGGGCCGGGGGGCCCACCGGGGAGCTGTTTTTT. This translates into CASRAGGPTGELFF.

This chain connects TRBV6-2 or TRBV6-3 to TRBJ2-2; weak D call: TRBD1 (5 bases). CDR1 is MNHEY and CDR2 is SVGEGT in the germline V gene. CDR3 size: 19 residues. V gave up 0 bases and J gave up 0 bases, with 17 bases separating them. The CDR3 is CASSYSKGAYFSNTGELFF. The CDR3 DNA reads as TGTGCCAGCAGTTACTCGAAAGGGGCTTACTTCTCGAACACCGGGGAGCTGTTTTTT.

The chain uses TRBV12-5 and TRBJ2-5, with TRBD2 matching 11 bases. The CDR3 extends over 15 amino acids. Looked up from germline, CDR1 is LGHNT and CDR2 is FRNRAP. Trimming took 6 bases from V and 5 from J; bases not matched to a gene: 8. This chain's CDR3 is CASGFNSGGAETQYF. The CDR3 DNA sequence: TGTGCTAGTGGATTCAATAGCGGGGGGGCGGAGACCCAGTACTTC.